The rows below give T cell receptor beta chains drawn from one sample of a study. One entry per CDR3 protein, called by TCRdb with MiXCR from the 5' RACE reads. The sample consists of tens of thousands of distinct CDR3 sequences, approximately 23% of them appearing once. Sequences were obtained from tumor-infiltrating naive CD4+ T cells sorted from the breast tumor. All receptors come from a female donor with breast cancer. CDR3s include the opening cysteine and the closing phenylalanine or tryptophan. Fields, in order: V gene, CDR3 protein.

TRBV4-2 | CASSQAQGKGTEAFF
TRBV2 | CASSAQGSLGEQYF
TRBV5-1 | CASRYSAREQFF
TRBV7-2 | CASSLVGEKLFF
TRBV12-3/TRBV12-4 | CASSFGTGGYGYTF
TRBV6-5 | CASRTGVTEAFF
TRBV5-1 | CASSFRGSYEQYF
TRBV7-3 | CASSLFDGELFF
TRBV7-8 | CASSRDVPGITHTEAFF
TRBV28 | CASSQASRRETQYF
TRBV12-3/TRBV12-4 | CASSQGISGEQYF
TRBV24-1 | CATSASGTGGHEQYF
TRBV20-1 | CSARGGLAGVNEQFF
TRBV12-3/TRBV12-4 | CASSYRGNTGELFF
TRBV20-1 | CSASRESEQYF
TRBV12-3/TRBV12-4 | CASGSRLFYGYTF
TRBV5-1 | CASSLSGAYNEQFF
TRBV5-1 | CASRPGTSGSLAETQYF